The 19 T cell receptor beta chains presented below share a single source sample, sequenced in a study of cytomegalovirus exposure and HLA in healthy donors. Primers: 60 Vbeta forward and 13 Jbeta reverse. TCRdb keeps only in-frame clones here, not all; method: immunoSEQ multiplex PCR. The table shows about 130,000 clones, with 17% occurring only once. Input material: PBMCs. The receptors stem from a female donor in good health and CMV-seropositive.

CDR3 DNA sequence: TGTGCCATCAGCCCTAGCGTCTACGAGCAGTACTTC. It is translated as CAISPSVYEQYF. The gene calls are TRBV10-3 and TRBJ2-7, with D tentatively TRBD2 (6 bases). Germline CDR1 is ENHRY and CDR2 is SYGVKD. V lost 6 bases to trimming and J lost 3 bases, with 9 bases between them. The CDR3 consists of 12 residues.

The chain employs TRBV5-1 and TRBJ1-6; 8 nucleotides match TRBD1. The CDR3 is made up of 16 amino acids. V lost 4 bases and J lost 9; bases outside the gene matches: 12. Germline V lookup: CDR1 SGHRS, CDR2 YFSETQ. The CDR3 nucleotides are TGCGCCAGCAGCGCCAGGGGGCATGCATCCGGTTCACCCCTCCACTTT. Its translation: CASSARGHASGSPLHF.

The V call is TRBV4-1, the J call TRBJ1-6; D remains unclear. V lost 4 bases and J lost 6, with 13 bases in between. The CDR3 has 15 residues. Per the germline V gene, CDR1 is MGHRA and CDR2 is YSYEKL. The CDR3 sequence is CASSLVLISNSPLHF. DNA of the CDR3: TGCGCCAGCAGCCTCGTATTGATTAGTAATTCACCCCTCCACTTT.

The V and J genes are TRBV27 and TRBJ2-5; 10 bases are shared with TRBD2. Germline-derived CDR1 and CDR2 are MNHEY and SMNVEV (reference sequence). V dropped 4 bases and J dropped 7; count of bases not matched to a gene: 6. The length of the CDR3 is 14 residues. The chain's CDR3 is CASSSLAGIGTQYF. CDR3 nucleotide sequence: TGTGCCAGCAGTTCACTAGCGGGGATCGGGACCCAGTACTTC.

This clone turned up a few times. V and J are TRBV5-6 and TRBJ1-1; D perhaps matches TRBD1 (6 bases). V lost 4 bases and J 3 bases, leaving 16 bases between the germline ends. In germline, CDR1 is SGHDT, CDR2 YYEEEE. The CDR3 is made up of 15 amino acids. For the CDR3, the DNA is TGTGCCAGCAGCGCCACAGGGAACCGGGACACTGAAGCTTTCTTT. Protein product: CASSATGNRDTEAFF.

This chain uses TRBV19 with TRBJ1-2; D unresolved. This CDR3 has 14 amino acids. The germline CDR1 and CDR2 sequences are LNHDA and SQIVND (reference sequence). V was cut by 5 bases and J by 10 bases, with 20 bases left in between. CDR3 amino acids: CASSSVNLLLDYTF. Written as DNA, the CDR3 is TGTGCCAGTAGTTCTGTAAACCTCCTCCTAGACTACACCTTC.

J is TRBJ2-1 and V is TRBV18, with D unclear. Per germline, CDR1 KGHSH and CDR2 LQKENI. Trimming pared 6 bases from V and 1 base from J, leaving 13 bases between. The CDR3 contains 15 residues. The CDR3: CASSQTIVSYNEQFF. The CDR3 nucleotides are TGTGCCAGCTCTCAGACAATCGTTTCCTACAATGAGCAGTTCTTC.

This clone has more than one count but fewer than ten. The chain combines TRBV7-8 with TRBJ1-1; 8 bases fit TRBD1. V shed 5 bases and J 7 bases; nucleotides not matched to a gene: 12. There are 15 residues in the CDR3. Germline assignment: CDR1 SGHVS and CDR2 FQNEAQ. In DNA form, the CDR3 reads TGTGCCAGCAGCCGGCTCGGCAGGGGGCCTGATGAAGCTTTCTTT. Translation: CASSRLGRGPDEAFF.

This chain links TRBV10-3 with TRBJ1-5, with D possibly TRBD1 on 5 matching bases. V shed 4 bases and J shed 0 bases, with 13 bases lying between them. Germline V gene lookup returns CDR1 ENHRY and CDR2 SYGVKD. This CDR3 region has 16 residues. CDR3 DNA sequence: TGTGCCATCAGTGGGGGAGGGGCTTCTAGCAATCAGCCCCAGCATTTT. Residues: CAISGGGASSNQPQHF.

This clone showed up just a few times. Here the CDR3 reads CASSWLDENTEAFF. The CDR3 DNA reads as TGTGCCAGCAGCTGGCTCGATGAGAACACTGAAGCTTTCTTT. V usage is TRBV6-5 and J usage is TRBJ1-1; D is unresolved. The CDR3 is 14 residues long. The V and J ends lost 6 bases and 1 base respectively, with 12 bases between them. Germline-derived CDR1 and CDR2 are MNHEY and SVGAGI.

Only a few counts were recorded for this clone. The chain carries TRBV4-3 and TRBJ1-3; 7 bases align to TRBD1. Trimming removed 0 bases from V and 3 bases from J; junction bases left unmatched: 8. CDR3 length equals 17 residues. Germline loops: CDR1 LGHNA, CDR2 YSLEER. CDR3 nucleotides: TGCGCCAGCAGCCAAGAGAATCCGGGACAGCATGGAAACACCATATATTTT. It codes for CASSQENPGQHGNTIYF.

This clone turned up a few times. This chain joins TRBV13 and TRBJ1-2, with D hard to call. The germline V and J ends were trimmed by 5 bases and 4 bases, with 20 bases remaining between them. CDR3 length equals 16 residues. The germline gives CDR1 PRHDT, CDR2 FYEKMQ (reference sequence). The CDR3 DNA reads TGTGCCAGCAGCGAAATGCGGGCCCCTCGGGGCTATGGCTACACCTTC. Translated, it gives CASSEMRAPRGYGYTF.

Only a few counts were recorded for this clone. This rearrangement joins TRBV4-2 to TRBJ1-2; D unclear. Germline CDR1 is LGHNA and CDR2 is YNFKEQ. The V gene lost 1 base and the J gene lost 4 bases, with 10 bases spanning the gap. CDR3 size: 14 residues. The CDR3 nucleotides read TGTGCCAGCAGCCAAGTGAGTGCGGGCTATGGCTACACCTTC. Translating gives CASSQVSAGYGYTF.

This clone was seen only a few times. The rearrangement joins TRBV5-1 to TRBJ2-5; 7 bases are a match to TRBD2. This CDR3 contains 13 residues. Germline assignment: CDR1 SGHRS and CDR2 YFSETQ. With 9 bases clipped from V and 0 bases from J, the junction kept 5 bases outside the gene matches. CDR3 DNA sequence: TGCGCCACCCGTGGGGGGGACCAAGAGACCCAGTACTTC. It encodes CATRGGDQETQYF.

The J gene is TRBJ2-1, the V gene TRBV6-1; TRBD2 agrees at 9 bases. Germline V CDR1 and CDR2: MNHNS, SASEGT. The V gene end was trimmed by 3 bases and the J gene end by 8 bases; junction bases not matched to a gene: 8. The CDR3 is 15 amino acids. In DNA, the CDR3 is TGTGCCAGCAGTGATGTGCTAGCGGGGTATGATGAGCAGTTCTTC. Translating it yields CASSDVLAGYDEQFF.

In DNA, the CDR3 is TGTGCCAGCAGCCAAGAAGTAATACCCAGCTCCTACAATGAGCAGTTCTTC. Translation: CASSQEVIPSSYNEQFF. The rearrangement uses TRBV4-2 and TRBJ2-1; D unresolved. CDR1 is LGHNA, CDR2 YNFKEQ, per germline. Trimming removed 0 bases from V and 0 bases from J, with 12 bases in between. The CDR3 runs to 17 residues.

This clone was counted a few times. The chain couples TRBV29-1 to TRBJ2-7; 7 nucleotides align to TRBD2. The CDR3 totals 13 residues. V lost 6 bases, J lost 2 bases, and 7 bases stayed unmatched. Germline V gene data show CDR1 as SQVTM and CDR2 as ANQGSEA. The CDR3 protein is CSVRAGTPYEQYF. The CDR3 coding sequence is TGCAGCGTAAGAGCGGGGACCCCCTACGAGCAGTACTTC.

V gene TRBV29-1 combines with J gene TRBJ2-7, with 7 bases lining up with TRBD2. Germline V gene lookup returns CDR1 SQVTM and CDR2 ANQGSEA. The junction had 3 bases not matched to a gene; V was cut back by 3 bases and J by 1 base. The CDR3 contains 13 residues. DNA of the CDR3: TGCAGCGTTGATGTGGGGGGGTCCTACGAGCAGTACTTC. It codes for CSVDVGGSYEQYF.

This clone showed up just a few times. The V and J genes are TRBV5-1 and TRBJ2-5; 8 nucleotides match TRBD2. The germline gives CDR1 SGHRS, CDR2 YFSETQ. The ends lost 5 bases at V and 6 bases at J; junction bases unmatched: 12. This CDR3 has 15 amino acids. CDR3: CASSNPLAGPQTQYF. The CDR3 DNA sequence: TGCGCCAGCAGTAACCCCCTAGCGGGCCCTCAGACCCAGTACTTC.